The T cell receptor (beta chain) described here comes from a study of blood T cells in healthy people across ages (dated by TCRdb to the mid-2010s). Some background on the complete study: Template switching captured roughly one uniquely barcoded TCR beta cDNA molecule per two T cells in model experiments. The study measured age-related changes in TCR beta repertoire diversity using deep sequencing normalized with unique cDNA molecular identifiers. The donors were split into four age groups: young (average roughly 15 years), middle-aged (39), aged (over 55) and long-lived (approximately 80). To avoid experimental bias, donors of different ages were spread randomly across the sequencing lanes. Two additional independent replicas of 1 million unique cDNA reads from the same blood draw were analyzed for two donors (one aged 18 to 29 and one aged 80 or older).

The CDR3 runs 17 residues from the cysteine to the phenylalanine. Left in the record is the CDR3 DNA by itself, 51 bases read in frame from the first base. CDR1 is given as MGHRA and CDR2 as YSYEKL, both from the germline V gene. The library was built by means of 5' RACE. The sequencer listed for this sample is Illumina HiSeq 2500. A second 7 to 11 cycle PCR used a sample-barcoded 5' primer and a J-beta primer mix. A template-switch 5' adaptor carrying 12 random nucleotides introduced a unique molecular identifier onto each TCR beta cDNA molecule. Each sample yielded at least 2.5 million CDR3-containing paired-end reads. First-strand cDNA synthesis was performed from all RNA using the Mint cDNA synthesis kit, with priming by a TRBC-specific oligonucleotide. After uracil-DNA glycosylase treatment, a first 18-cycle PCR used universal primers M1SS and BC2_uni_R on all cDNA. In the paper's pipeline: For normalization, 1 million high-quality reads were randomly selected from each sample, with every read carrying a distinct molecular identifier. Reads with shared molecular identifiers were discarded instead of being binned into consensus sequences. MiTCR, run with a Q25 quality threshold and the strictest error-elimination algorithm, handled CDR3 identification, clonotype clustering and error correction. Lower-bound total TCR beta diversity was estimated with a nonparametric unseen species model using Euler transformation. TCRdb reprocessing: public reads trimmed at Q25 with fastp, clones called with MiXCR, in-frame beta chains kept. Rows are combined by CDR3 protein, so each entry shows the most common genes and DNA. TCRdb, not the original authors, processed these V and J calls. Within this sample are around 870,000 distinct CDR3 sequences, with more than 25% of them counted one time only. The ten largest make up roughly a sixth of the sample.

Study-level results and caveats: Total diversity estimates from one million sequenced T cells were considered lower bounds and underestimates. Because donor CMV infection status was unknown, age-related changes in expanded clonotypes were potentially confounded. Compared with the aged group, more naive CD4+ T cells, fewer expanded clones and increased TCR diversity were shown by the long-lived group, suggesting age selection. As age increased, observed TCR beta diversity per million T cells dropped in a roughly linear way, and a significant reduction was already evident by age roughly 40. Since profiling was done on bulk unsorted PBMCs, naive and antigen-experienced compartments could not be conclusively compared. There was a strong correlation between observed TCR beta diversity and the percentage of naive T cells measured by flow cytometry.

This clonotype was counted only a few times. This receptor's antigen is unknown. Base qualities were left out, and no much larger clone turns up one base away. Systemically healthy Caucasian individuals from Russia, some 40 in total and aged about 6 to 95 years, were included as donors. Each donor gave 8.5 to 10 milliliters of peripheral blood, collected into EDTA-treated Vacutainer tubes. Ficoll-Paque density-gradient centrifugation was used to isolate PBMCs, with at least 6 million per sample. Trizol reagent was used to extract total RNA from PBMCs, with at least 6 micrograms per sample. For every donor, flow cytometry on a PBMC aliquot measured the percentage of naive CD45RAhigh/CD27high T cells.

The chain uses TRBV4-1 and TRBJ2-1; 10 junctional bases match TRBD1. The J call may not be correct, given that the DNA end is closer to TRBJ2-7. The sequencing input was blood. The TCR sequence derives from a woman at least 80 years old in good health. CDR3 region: CASSRDRTGGSYNEQYF. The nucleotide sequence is TGCGCCAGCAGCCGGGACAGGACAGGGGGTTCCTACAATGAGCAGTACTTC.